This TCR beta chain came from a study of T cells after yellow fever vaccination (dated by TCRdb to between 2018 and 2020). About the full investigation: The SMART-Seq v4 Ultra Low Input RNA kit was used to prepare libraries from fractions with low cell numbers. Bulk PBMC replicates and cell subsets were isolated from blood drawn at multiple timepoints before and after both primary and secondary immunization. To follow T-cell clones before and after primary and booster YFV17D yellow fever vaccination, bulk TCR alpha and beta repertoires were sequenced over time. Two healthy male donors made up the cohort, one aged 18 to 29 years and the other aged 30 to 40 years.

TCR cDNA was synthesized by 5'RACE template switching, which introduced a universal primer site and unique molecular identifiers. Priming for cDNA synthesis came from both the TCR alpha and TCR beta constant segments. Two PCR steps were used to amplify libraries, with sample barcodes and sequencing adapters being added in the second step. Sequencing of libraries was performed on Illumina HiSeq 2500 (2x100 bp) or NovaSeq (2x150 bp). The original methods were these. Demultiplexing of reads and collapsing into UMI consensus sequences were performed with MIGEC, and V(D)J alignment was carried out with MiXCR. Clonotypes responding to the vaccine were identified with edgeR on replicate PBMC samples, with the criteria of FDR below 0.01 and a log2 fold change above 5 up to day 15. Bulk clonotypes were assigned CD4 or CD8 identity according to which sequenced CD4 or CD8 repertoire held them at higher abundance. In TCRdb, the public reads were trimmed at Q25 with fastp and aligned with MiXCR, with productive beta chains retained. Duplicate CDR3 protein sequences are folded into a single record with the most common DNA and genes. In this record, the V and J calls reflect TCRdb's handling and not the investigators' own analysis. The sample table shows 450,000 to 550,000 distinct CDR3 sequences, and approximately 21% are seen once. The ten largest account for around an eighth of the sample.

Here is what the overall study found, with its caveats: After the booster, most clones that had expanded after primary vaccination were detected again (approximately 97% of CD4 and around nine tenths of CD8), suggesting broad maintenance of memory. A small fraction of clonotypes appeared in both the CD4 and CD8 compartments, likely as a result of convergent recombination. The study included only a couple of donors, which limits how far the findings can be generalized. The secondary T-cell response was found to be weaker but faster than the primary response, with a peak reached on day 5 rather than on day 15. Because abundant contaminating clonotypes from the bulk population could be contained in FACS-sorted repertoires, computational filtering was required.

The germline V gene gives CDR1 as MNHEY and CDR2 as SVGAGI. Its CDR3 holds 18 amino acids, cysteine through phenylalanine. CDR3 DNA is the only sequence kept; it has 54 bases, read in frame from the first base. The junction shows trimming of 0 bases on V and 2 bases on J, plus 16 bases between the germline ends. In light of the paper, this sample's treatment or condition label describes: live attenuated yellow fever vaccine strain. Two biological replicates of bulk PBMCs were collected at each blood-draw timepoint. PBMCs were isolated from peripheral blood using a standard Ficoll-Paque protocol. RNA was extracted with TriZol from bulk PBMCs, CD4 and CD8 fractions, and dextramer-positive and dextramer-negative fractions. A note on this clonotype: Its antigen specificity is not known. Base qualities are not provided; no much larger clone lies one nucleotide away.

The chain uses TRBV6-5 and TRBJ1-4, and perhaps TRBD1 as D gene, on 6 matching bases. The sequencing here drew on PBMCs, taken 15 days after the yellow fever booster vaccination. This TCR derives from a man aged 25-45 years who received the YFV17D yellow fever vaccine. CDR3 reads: CASSYSPGHISTNEKLFF. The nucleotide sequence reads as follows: TGTGCCAGCAGTTACTCCCCGGGACATATCAGCACTAATGAAAAACTGTTTTTT.